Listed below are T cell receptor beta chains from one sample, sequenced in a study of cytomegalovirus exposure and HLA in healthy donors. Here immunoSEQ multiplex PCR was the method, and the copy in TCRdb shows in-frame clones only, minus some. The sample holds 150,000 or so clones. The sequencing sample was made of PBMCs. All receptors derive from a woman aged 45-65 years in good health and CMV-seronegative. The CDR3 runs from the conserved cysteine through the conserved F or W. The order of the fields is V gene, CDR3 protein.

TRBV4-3,CASSQGGGGSTDTQYF
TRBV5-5,CASSLESPNQPQHF
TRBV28,CASSRITSGPSGSQETQYF
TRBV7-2,CASSTNRRETQYF
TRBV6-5,CASSYNRGSYEQYF
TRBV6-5,CASSLTSTGTEAFF
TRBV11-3,CASSLWVSGYNEQFF
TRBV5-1,CASSWDRIQETQYF
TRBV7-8,CASSLGRARAYNEQFF
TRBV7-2,CASSLAGLAFGHEQYF
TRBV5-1,CASSLNGGALQETQYF
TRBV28,CASSRTSGRVAGELFF
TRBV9,CASSVGTGNGYTF
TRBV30,CAWSVRATEGKKPQHF
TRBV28,CASSPPYSGANVLTF
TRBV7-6,CASSSQVLSGNTIYF
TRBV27,CASRGQGGQPQHF
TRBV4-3,CASSQERPDRGAEKLFF
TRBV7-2,CASSFRTGETGELFF
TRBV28,CASRIRQGGQPQHF
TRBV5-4,CASSSDPDAGNSPLHF
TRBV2,CASIYYDRSSTDTQYF
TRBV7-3,CASSLMPGLAGSWTGELFF
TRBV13,CASSFGRDILISGSPLHF
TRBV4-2,CASSQDPFITGGNTEAFF
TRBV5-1,CASSWGPGFGQPQHF
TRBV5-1,CASSLEPQGNTEAFF
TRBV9,CASSGPGTGNADTQYF
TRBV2,CAGGLSKGTDTQYF
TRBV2,CASSEAAQTGELFF
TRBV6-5,CASTPNRNTGELFF
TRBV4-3,CASSLYQAVQETQYF
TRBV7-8,CASSLLMARSLGELFF
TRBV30,CAWSESRMAGGRGETQYF